This T cell receptor beta chain was documented in a study of OX40 agonist ivuxolimab in advanced cancers. Study summary: Prior checkpoint blockade (anti-PD-1, anti-PD-L1 or anti-CTLA-4) was permitted; 40% had it.

Worth noting for this clone: Its antigen is unknown.

Only in-frame clones appear in the TCRdb table, and some are missing; sequencing was by immunoSEQ multiplex PCR. The table has tens of thousands of clones, around 90% seen once. Germline V lookup: CDR1 SGHRS, CDR2 YFSETQ. This CDR3 spans 13 amino acids. V was cut by 0 bases and J by 8 bases, with 11 bases left in between. Peripheral blood came from all dose cohorts at three timepoints. Findings of the study overall: Also showing low normalized T-cell clonal expansion were some of the nonresponders. With doses of 0.1-3.0 mg/kg, partial responders showed among the lowest clonal expansion.

The chain has TRBV5-1 and TRBJ1-2, with D perhaps matching TRBD1 (5 bases). The receptor comes from an adult with an advanced solid tumor such as melanoma, head and neck, liver or kidney cancer. The specimen was CD4+ or CD8+ T cells sorted from blood, collected in a trial of the OX40 agonist ivuxolimab. As DNA, the CDR3 is TGCGCCAGCAGCTTGGGGCAGGGAAGGGGCTACACCTTC. Protein: CASSLGQGRGYTF. Full variable domain (missing parts from reference TRBV5-1 and TRBJ1-2): KAGVTQTPRYLIKTRGQQVTLSCSPISGHRSVSWYQQTPGQGLQFLFEYFSETQRNKGNFPGRFSGRQFSNSRSEMNVSTLELGDSALYLCASSLGQGRGYTFGSGTRLTVV.